This TCR beta chain was sequenced for a study of T cells in women clearing cervical HPV infection (dated by TCRdb to about 2018). Study-level background: The cases were about 25 women with histologically confirmed HPV16-related CIN3 or worse, and 2 of these cases were invasive cancers. The controls were some 23 women whose single incident HPV16 infection cleared within 12 months with no development of precancer or cancer. Blood from cases was collected at the visit at which the lesion was first identified, whereas blood from controls was collected once infection was no longer detected. Among cases, blood sampling occurred a median of around 160 days after lesion detection, with an interquartile range of roughly 90 to 200 days. Since only a few of the women had HLA typing available, the possibility that HLA type was acting as a confounder could not be ruled out. This exploratory proof-of-principle case-control study, nested within the Guanacaste HPV Natural History Study in Costa Rica, compared TCR repertoires among women with different cervical HPV16 outcomes. Cases and controls were matched on age within five years and on year of sample collection. Median age was about 32 years in cases versus over 37 in controls, and baseline characteristics did not differ significantly. In the parent cohort, 10,049 women aged 18 or older were enrolled in Guanacaste, Costa Rica, during about 1993 to 1995 and then followed for less than 8 years. Five blinded duplicates per group were added as quality controls, so that about 60 samples were obtained: some 50 participants and 10 replicates.

Using the immunoSEQ assay, multiplex PCR amplified TCR beta CDR3 regions from an average of approximately 1,100 ng of genomic DNA per sample. Primer bias was corrected in the assay by using a complete synthetic TCR repertoire to establish an amplification baseline. Amplicons were sequenced on the Illumina platform. The authors processed their data as follows. Sequences were error-corrected by clustering with frequency ratios and a modified nearest-neighbor algorithm and were then analyzed in the immunoSEQ Analyzer with IMGT gene definitions. At each rarefaction depth, TCR richness and evenness were averaged across 20 rarefaction repeats, and samples with fewer sequences than that depth were excluded. Wilcoxon rank sum tests with FDR correction were used to compare V, D and J gene relative abundances between the groups. Blinded duplicates gave an intraclass correlation of under 97% for TCR richness and an average of 76.4% across 70 or so gene segments. TCRdb mirrors the immuneACCESS table, restricted to in-frame sequences. Some clones are absent from its copies; in checked studies, under half trace to an unresolved V gene, and the reason for the others is unknown. That table furnishes V, J and clone size, whereas the DNA furnished D and trimming. This sample's table lists some 30,000 clones. Around 4% of the sample is in the top ten clones.

Every participant had a single incident cervical HPV16 infection, and prevalent HPV16 infections were excluded. Cervical HPV DNA was detected with MY09/MY11 PCR, and genotyping was done with dot-blot hybridization. Roughly 16 mL of heparinized blood were centrifuged, and the buffy coat was split into aliquots, frozen at -30 degrees C, and then kept at -80 degrees C. QIAGEN kits were used to extract genomic DNA from the buffy coat specimens. Deletion took 1 base off V and 6 bases off J, with a span of 12 bases between the germline ends. Measured from the cysteine to the phenylalanine, the CDR3 is 15 residues long. Of the CDR3's DNA, 36 bases were read; they are in frame from base 1. Results and caveats for the whole study, not just this receptor: CIN3+ cases had significantly higher TCR repertoire richness than controls across sequencing depths, but evenness did not differ between the groups. Whether associations preceded infection or resulted from infection could not be shown with the cross-sectional design, and effector/memory subsets and HPV-specific T cells were not isolated. Cases had lower TRBV6-7 relative abundance than controls (about 0.1% versus 0.15%; Bonferroni P = 0.0008). By combining richness with V gene abundances, random forest classifiers separated cases from controls with an estimated AUC of about 0.83. Because the number of T cells in each sample was unknown, differences in richness could reflect differing T-cell content rather than repertoire biology.

Turning to this clone: Its antigen is currently not known. Read sequence stops 3 residues before the CDR3 end, and the germline J gene provides the missing end.

The chain was built from TRBV12-3 or TRBV12-4 and TRBJ1-4; a confident D gene designation cannot be given. This TCR derives from a woman between 18 and 75 years old with a cervical HPV16 infection that either progressed to CIN3+ or cleared (not recorded which). The sequenced material came from blood buffy coat. The CDR3 sequence is CASSLEGQTHEKLFF. The sequenced part of the CDR3 DNA is TGTGCCAGCAGTTTAGAAGGGCAGACCCATGAAAAA.